What follows are 24 T cell receptor beta chains derived from one specimen sequenced in a study of human T cells and chemical hapten exposure. In TCRdb, the RACE reads were re-called with MiXCR into one record per CDR3 protein. The table records some 360,000 distinct CDR3 sequences, roughly 4.6% of them present only once. Regarding time point: pre-sensitization, week 0. Stated treatment: therapeutic diphenylcyclopropenone sensitization with weekly scalp DPC. Specimen: whole blood, collected in connection with sensitization to the hapten diphenylcyclopropenone (DPC). The receptor source for this set is a woman in her forties or fifties with alopecia areata. Some clones in this sample may be carry-over from other donors' samples.

This clonotype was seen repeatedly, ten times or more. V gene TRBV6-2 or TRBV6-3 combines with J gene TRBJ2-6, with 7 bases fitting TRBD2. The junction had 7 bases not matched to a gene; V was cut back by 2 bases and J by 9 bases. This CDR3 spans 15 amino acids. Germline V gene sequence: CDR1 MNHEY, CDR2 SVGEGT. CDR3 DNA: TGTGCCAGCAGTTACCCAACCGGGACTATCAACGTCCTGACTTTC. This encodes CASSYPTGTINVLTF.

This clonotype was detected a few times. J is TRBJ1-2 and V is TRBV2; D uncertain. Trimming took 4 bases from V and 4 from J, leaving 10 bases between them. In germline, CDR1 is SNHLY, CDR2 FYNNEI. This CDR3 spans 13 amino acids. The CDR3: CASSVEAVYGYTF. The CDR3 DNA sequence: TGTGCCAGCAGTGTCGAAGCGGTCTATGGCTACACCTTC.

This clonotype appeared many times. The chain joins TRBV5-1 to TRBJ2-2, with 10 positions matching TRBD2. The CDR3 consists of 16 residues. In germline, CDR1 is SGHRS, CDR2 YFSETQ. J gave up 7 bases and V 3 bases, and 9 bases lay outside the gene matches. The CDR3 sequence is CASSSKREGHDGELFF. The CDR3 DNA reads TGCGCCAGCAGCTCTAAGCGGGAGGGCCACGACGGGGAGCTGTTTTTT.

This clonotype was detected only a few times. This CDR3 reads CASSRQPTGAAYEQYF. CDR3 sequence (DNA): TGTGCCAGCAGCCGACAACCCACGGGAGCGGCCTACGAGCAGTACTTC. This chain links TRBV9 with TRBJ2-7, with TRBD2 as a possible D gene (6 bases). CDR1 and CDR2 from the germline V gene are SGDLS and YYNGEE. V was shortened by 4 bases and J by 2 bases, with 19 bases between the two germline ends. This CDR3 comprises 16 residues.

This clonotype was detected many times. The gene calls are TRBV28 and TRBJ2-1; D uncertain. This CDR3 region has 13 residues. V lost 10 bases and J 0 bases, leaving 10 bases between the germline ends. In germline, CDR1 is MDHEN, CDR2 SYDVKM. The CDR3 sequence: CAIRSSSYNEQFF. Here the CDR3 DNA reads TGTGCCATCAGGTCTAGCTCCTACAATGAGCAGTTCTTC. Together with reference TRBV28 and TRBJ2-1, the CDR3 gives the full variable domain: DVKVTQSSRYLVKRTGEKVFLECVQDMDHENMFWYRQDPGLGLRLIYFSYDVKMKEKGDIPEGYSVSREKKERFSLILESASTNQTSMYLCAIRSSSYNEQFFGPGTRLTVL.

This clonotype was detected many times. This chain joins TRBV12-3 or TRBV12-4 and TRBJ2-1; 7 nucleotides line up with TRBD2. V shed 7 bases and J 7 bases; nucleotides not matched to a gene: 7. The CDR3 consists of 13 residues. The CDR3 loop reads CASTRWGGNEQFF. The CDR3 DNA reads as TGTGCCAGCACCAGGTGGGGAGGGAATGAGCAGTTCTTC.

There are many counts of this clonotype. The chain joins TRBV15 to TRBJ2-3, with 8 bases matching TRBD1. Germline-derived CDR1 and CDR2 are LNHNV and YYDKDF (reference sequence). With 2 bases clipped from V and 2 bases from J, the junction kept 0 bases outside the gene matches. This CDR3 comprises 14 residues. CDR3 sequence (DNA): TGTGCCACCAGCAGACAGGGGGCCACAGATACGCAGTATTTT. It is translated as CATSRQGATDTQYF. The full variable domain, with the rest looked up from reference TRBV15 and TRBJ2-3, is DAMVIQNPRYQVTQFGKPVTLSCSQTLNHNVMYWYQQKSSQAPKLLFHYYDKDFNNEADTPDNFQSRRPNTSFCFLDIRSPGLGDTAMYLCATSRQGATDTQYFGPGTRLTVL.

This clonotype was detected many times. This chain uses TRBV28 with TRBJ1-5, with TRBD1 matching 7 bases. V was pared by 8 bases and J by 1 base, with 5 bases of the junction left unmatched. Germline V gives CDR1 MDHEN, CDR2 SYDVKM. The CDR3 length is 14 residues. CDR3 sequence: CASLTGPSNQPQHF. The DNA for the CDR3 is TGTGCCAGCTTGACAGGGCCGAGCAATCAGCCCCAGCATTTT.

This clonotype was found many times. V is TRBV18 and J is TRBJ2-7, with D maybe TRBD1 (6 bases). V was shortened by 5 bases and J by 3 bases, with 14 bases between the two germline ends. CDR3 length: 14 residues. CDR1 and CDR2 from the germline V gene are KGHSH and LQKENI. CDR3 nucleotide sequence: TGTGCCAGCTCATCGGAACAGGGTGGCTACGAGCAGTACTTC. Translation gives CASSSEQGGYEQYF.

The chain joins TRBV5-6 to TRBJ2-3; 7 nucleotides match TRBD1. Germline CDR1 is SGHDT and CDR2 is YYEEEE. The CDR3 has 18 amino acids. V lost 5 bases, J lost 9 bases, and 24 bases stayed unmatched. CDR3 residues: CASSLLSGTVIRTGTQYF. CDR3 nucleotide sequence: TGTGCCAGCAGTCTACTTTCCGGGACAGTCATCCGAACAGGCACGCAGTATTTT.

This clonotype was detected ten times or more. This chain connects TRBV12-3 or TRBV12-4 to TRBJ2-2; the D gene is possibly TRBD1 (6 bases). This CDR3 spans 17 amino acids. The V end lost 2 bases, the J end lost 3 bases, and 16 bases lay between the germline ends. The DNA of the CDR3 is TGTGCCAGCAGTTTAACAGGGTTAGGGCGAGACACCGGGGAGCTGTTTTTT. It translates to CASSLTGLGRDTGELFF.

This clonotype was recorded at least ten times. In nucleotides, the CDR3 is TGCAGCCCAACCGGTCCCACTGAAGCTTTCTTT. It translates to CSPTGPTEAFF. The genes are TRBV29-1 and TRBJ1-1; D gene uncertain. The V end lost 8 bases, the J end lost 4 bases, and 11 bases lay between the germline ends. CDR3 length: 11 amino acids. CDR1 is SQVTM, CDR2 ANQGSEA, per germline.

The CDR3 DNA reads TGCAGCGTTACAAGACTAGCGGCCACCAGCACAGATACGCAGTATTTT. Its translation is CSVTRLAATSTDTQYF. The rearrangement joins TRBV29-1 to TRBJ2-3; 9 bases are shared with TRBD2. J gave up 0 bases and V 5 bases, and 9 bases lay outside the gene matches. Germline loops: CDR1 SQVTM, CDR2 ANQGSEA. The CDR3 contains 16 residues.

The sample holds a few counts of this clonotype. V and J are TRBV20-1 and TRBJ2-3; 9 positions agree with TRBD2. Germline V gene sequence: CDR1 DFQATT, CDR2 SNEGSKA (reference sequence). The trim removed 6 bases at V and 4 bases at J, leaving 5 bases unmatched. The CDR3 consists of 13 residues. CDR3: CSAGGGAADTQYF. The CDR3 DNA sequence: TGCAGTGCGGGCGGGGGGGCAGCAGATACGCAGTATTTT.

This clonotype was seen many times. The genes are TRBV6-5 and TRBJ2-7; the D gene is possibly TRBD2 (5 bases). The CDR3 loop spans 13 amino acids. V shed 5 bases and J shed 6 bases, with 14 bases lying between them. Germline V lookup: CDR1 MNHEY, CDR2 SVGAGI. The DNA of the CDR3 is TGTGCCAGCAGTCCCCGGGATAATGGCGAGCAGTACTTC. Its translation is CASSPRDNGEQYF.

In its sample, this clonotype was seen a few times. J is TRBJ2-7 and V is TRBV29-1; 7 bases align to TRBD1. The V gene end was trimmed by 4 bases and the J gene end by 2 bases; junction bases not matched to a gene: 8. Germline CDR1 is SQVTM and CDR2 is ANQGSEA. The CDR3 has 14 residues. CDR3: CSVGRGQIAYEQYF. In DNA, the CDR3 is TGCAGCGTTGGTCGGGGACAGATAGCCTACGAGCAGTACTTC.

The table lists this clonotype with a few counts. The rearrangement links TRBV12-3 or TRBV12-4 to TRBJ1-1; the match to TRBD1 covers 10 bases. V trimming: 4 bases; J trimming: 7 bases; junction bases outside the gene matches: 6. The CDR3 is 14 residues long. CDR3 nucleotides: TGTGCCAGCAGTTCGACAGGGGGCGAATTTGAAGCTTTCTTT. Its protein is CASSSTGGEFEAFF.

V gene TRBV7-9 combines with J gene TRBJ2-7; TRBD1 aligns across 7 bases. CDR3 length equals 13 residues. Germline V gives CDR1 SEHNR, CDR2 FQNEAQ (reference sequence). J lost 4 bases, V lost 10 bases, and 10 bases had no gene match. The CDR3 is CATRDRNRYEQYF. The CDR3 bases are TGTGCCACACGGGACAGAAATCGGTACGAGCAGTACTTC. Together with reference TRBV7-9 and TRBJ2-7, the CDR3 gives the full variable domain: DTGVSQNPRHKITKRGQNVTFRCDPISEHNRLYWYRQTLGQGPEFLTYFQNEAQLEKSRLLSDRFSAERPKGSFSTLEIQRTEQGDSAMYLCATRDRNRYEQYFGPGTRLTVT.

This clonotype was detected ten times or more. The V and J genes are TRBV10-3 and TRBJ2-3; D unresolved. The CDR3 totals 14 residues. Germline CDR1 and CDR2: ENHRY and SYGVKD. V lost 7 bases and J lost 2, with 13 bases in between. The CDR3 sequence is CAIKDGSTTDTQYF. The CDR3 coding sequence is TGTGCCATCAAGGACGGTTCCACCACAGATACGCAGTATTTT.

This clonotype was observed a handful of times. CDR3 nucleotides: TGCGCCAGCAGCTCGAACCAGAAGAACACTGAAGCTTTCTTT. This codes for CASSSNQKNTEAFF. The chain couples TRBV5-1 to TRBJ1-1; no reliable D call. V shed 3 bases and J shed 1 base, with 10 bases lying between them. The length of the CDR3 is 14 residues. Germline CDR1 reads SGHRS; CDR2 reads YFSETQ.

This clonotype was observed at least ten times. The chain is built from TRBV25-1 and TRBJ2-7; D might be TRBD1 (5 bases). The V gene lost 4 bases and the J gene lost 9 bases, with 10 bases spanning the gap. The CDR3 length is 11 residues. The germline V gene encodes CDR1 MGHDK and CDR2 SYGVNS. CDR3 nucleotide sequence: TGTGCCAGCAGTGCAGGGAAGAGGCAGTACTTC. It yields the protein CASSAGKRQYF.

The table lists this clonotype with many counts. This chain links TRBV12-3 or TRBV12-4 with TRBJ1-1; D is uncertain. The CDR3 runs to 13 residues. V was clipped by 5 bases and J by 5 bases, with 12 bases between them. CDR3 in DNA: TGTGCCAGCAGTACCACCTGGGATACTGAAGCTTTCTTT. Its protein is CASSTTWDTEAFF.

This clonotype was detected a few times. The chain is built from TRBV27 and TRBJ2-7, with D possibly being TRBD1 (6 bases). V lost 6 bases to trimming and J lost 1 base, with 16 bases between them. This CDR3 is built from 15 residues. Germline V gives CDR1 MNHEY, CDR2 SMNVEV (reference sequence). CDR3 nucleotides: TGTGCCAGCAGACCTACGGGACACCTTTCCTACGAGCAGTACTTC. Its protein product is CASRPTGHLSYEQYF.

In this sample, this clonotype turned up many times. This chain connects TRBV6-6 to TRBJ2-5; 7 bases match TRBD1. Germline V lookup: CDR1 MNHNY, CDR2 SVGAGI (reference sequence). After removal of 2 bases from V and 5 bases from J, the junction contained 5 bases not matched to a gene. The CDR3 covers 14 residues. The CDR3 DNA sequence: TGTGCCAGCAGTTACAACAGGGGCGGCGAGACCCAGTACTTC. Its translation: CASSYNRGGETQYF.